A single sample is the source of the 21 T cell receptor beta chains below, sequenced in a study of CD8+CD57+ T cells in acquired aplastic anemia. Genomic DNA, serving as template, underwent TCR beta VDJ and CDR3 profiling. From the reads, TCRdb called clonotypes with MiXCR, one entry per CDR3 protein. The sample contains 450,000 to 550,000 distinct CDR3 sequences, more than 25% of which appear only once. Those patients picked for sequencing had displayed CD8+CD57+ cell expansion on flow cytometry. Material: sorted CD4+, CD8+, or CD8+CD57+ T cells (not recorded which) from PBMCs. The receptors shown here come from a human donor with aplastic anemia.

This clonotype was seen at least ten times. The chain carries TRBV7-8 and TRBJ1-1; 7 positions agree with TRBD1. J was trimmed by 5 bases and V by 4 bases; bases with no gene match: 7. The CDR3 is made up of 14 amino acids. Germline CDR1 and CDR2: SGHVS and FQNEAQ. CDR3 nucleotide sequence: TGTGCCAGCAGCTCAACGACAGGGCGGACTGAAGCTTTCTTT. Translating it yields CASSSTTGRTEAFF.

The V call is TRBV11-2, the J call TRBJ1-5; the D is unclear. The CDR3 consists of 16 residues. Trimming pared 0 bases from V and 1 base from J, leaving 10 bases between. Germline V gives CDR1 SGHAT, CDR2 FQNNGV. CDR3: CASSLDAQQSNQPQHF. Here the CDR3 DNA reads TGTGCCAGCAGCTTAGATGCCCAGCAAAGCAATCAGCCCCAGCATTTT. Full variable domain (outside the CDR3, taken from reference TRBV11-2 and TRBJ1-5): EAGVAQSPRYKIIEKRQSVAFWCNPISGHATLYWYQQILGQGPKLLIQFQNNGVVDDSQLPKDRFSAERLKGVDSTLKIQPAKLEDSAVYLCASSLDAQQSNQPQHFGDGTRLSIL.

The V and J genes are TRBV6-1 and TRBJ2-7; D unclear. V lost 0 bases to trimming and J lost 9 bases, with 12 bases between them. The V gene's germline CDR1 is MNHNS and CDR2 SASEGT. This CDR3 has 13 amino acids. DNA of the CDR3: TGTGCCAGCAGTGAAGCGCTCTTATCCGTGCAGTACTTC. It codes for CASSEALLSVQYF.

This clonotype was observed a handful of times. The chain carries TRBV11-2 and TRBJ2-3; 10 positions agree with TRBD2. Germline assignment: CDR1 SGHAT and CDR2 FQNNGV. This CDR3 spans 16 amino acids. V dropped 2 bases and J dropped 6; count of bases not matched to a gene: 8. The chain's CDR3 is CASSLYLAGVGDTQYF. The CDR3 nucleotides read TGTGCCAGCAGCTTATACCTAGCGGGAGTTGGGGATACGCAGTATTTT.

The chain is built from TRBV6-1 and TRBJ1-3; D is uncertain. V was clipped by 8 bases and J by 0 bases, with 11 bases between them. Germline V gene lookup returns CDR1 MNHNS and CDR2 SASEGT. The CDR3 totals 14 residues. CDR3 in DNA: TGTGCCAGCGTTGTTGGCAGCTCTGGAAACACCATATATTTT. This gives the protein CASVVGSSGNTIYF.

Points on this clonotype: A clone one base away is much larger, so this may be a read error. The rearrangement links TRBV3-1 to TRBJ1-6, with D tentatively TRBD1 (6 bases). Trimming left V 6 bases short and J 11 bases short, with 17 bases between. The CDR3 covers 14 residues. Germline V gene data show CDR1 as LGHDT and CDR2 as YNNKEL (reference sequence). The CDR3 DNA is TGTGCCAGCAGTCCCACAGGGCATGGACCACCCCTCCACTTT. It translates to CASSPTGHGPPLHF.

This clonotype came up a few times. The chain links TRBV2 to TRBJ1-4; 7 bases map to TRBD1. CDR3 size: 17 residues. Germline trimming cut 8 bases from V and 0 bases from J; bases unmatched to any gene: 12. Germline lookup yields CDR1 SNHLY and CDR2 FYNNEI. CDR3 coding DNA: TGTGCCAGCCGCTCCGGGACAGTACCTGCAACTAATGAAAAACTGTTTTTT. This encodes CASRSGTVPATNEKLFF.

V gene TRBV9 combines with J gene TRBJ2-1, with D possibly matching TRBD1 (6 bases). Germline CDR1 and CDR2: SGDLS and YYNGEE. This CDR3 has 15 residues. The ends were cut back, 0 bases at V and 4 bases at J, with 11 bases in the middle. CDR3 region: CASSVGQATYNEQFF. The CDR3, as DNA: TGTGCCAGCAGCGTAGGACAGGCCACTTACAATGAGCAGTTCTTC.

This clonotype was counted between two and nine times. The rearrangement joins TRBV5-1 to TRBJ2-5; D uncertain. Germline values: CDR1 SGHRS, CDR2 YFSETQ. The ends were cut back, 6 bases at V and 2 bases at J, with 8 bases in the middle. CDR3 length: 12 amino acids. As DNA, the CDR3 is TGCGCCAGCAAAGGATGGCAAGAGACCCAGTACTTC. Its translation: CASKGWQETQYF. Variable domain in full (rest from reference TRBV5-1 and TRBJ2-5): KAGVTQTPRYLIKTRGQQVTLSCSPISGHRSVSWYQQTPGQGLQFLFEYFSETQRNKGNFPGRFSGRQFSNSRSEMNVSTLELGDSALYLCASKGWQETQYFGPGTRLLVL.

This clonotype was seen more than once but under ten times. This chain joins TRBV5-1 and TRBJ1-1; D not resolved. This CDR3 has 12 residues. CDR1 and CDR2 from the germline V gene are SGHRS and YFSETQ. With 7 bases removed from V and 0 bases from J, the gap between germline ends came to 7 bases. The CDR3 DNA reads TGCGCCAGCGGCTCGTTGAACACTGAAGCTTTCTTT. As protein: CASGSLNTEAFF.

This clonotype was recorded a few times. The chain combines TRBV19 with TRBJ2-5; TRBD1 agrees at 8 bases. Looked up from germline, CDR1 is LNHDA and CDR2 is SQIVND (reference sequence). Losses at the gene ends were 5 bases for V and 4 bases for J; bases not matched to a gene: 15. The length of the CDR3 is 17 residues. The CDR3 sequence: CASSSLIGQGPRETQYF. The CDR3 DNA follows: TGTGCCAGTAGTTCTTTGATTGGACAGGGCCCCCGAGAGACCCAGTACTTC.

J is TRBJ2-2 and V is TRBV7-3, with 9 positions matching TRBD2. The CDR3 has 17 residues. The V and J ends lost 3 bases and 4 bases, in that order; junction bases with no gene match: 9. Per germline, CDR1 SGHTA and CDR2 FQGTGA. The CDR3 loop reads CASSFSSTSGITGELFF. CDR3 in DNA: TGTGCCAGCAGCTTCTCCTCGACTAGCGGAATCACCGGGGAGCTGTTTTTT.

This clonotype was counted between two and nine times. This chain links TRBV14 with TRBJ2-3; possibly TRBD2 for D (5 bases). V was clipped by 1 base and J by 7 bases, with 15 bases between them. CDR3 length: 15 amino acids. CDR1 and CDR2 (germline): SGHDN, FVKESK. CDR3 DNA sequence: TGTGCCAGCAGCCAAGTTCGGGGAGTGACATATACGCAGTATTTT. This encodes CASSQVRGVTYTQYF.

With regard to this clonotype: The conserved phenylalanine or tryptophan normally closing the CDR3 is absent here, so this likely arose from a read error. The gene calls are TRBV10-2 and TRBJ1-1, with D unclear. Trimming shortened V by 7 bases and J by 1 base, and 16 bases separated the two germline ends. This CDR3 region has 15 residues. Germline V gene lookup returns CDR1 WSHSY and CDR2 SAAADI. The CDR3 DNA reads TGCGCCAGCACCAATCTGGGCAGCAAGAACACTGAAGCTTTCCTT. Residues: CASTNLGSKNTEAFL.

V is TRBV5-1 and J is TRBJ2-1, with 7 bases lining up with TRBD2. This CDR3 has 14 residues. The V segment lost 4 bases and the J segment 5 bases; nucleotides outside the gene matches: 6. Germline V gene sequence: CDR1 SGHRS, CDR2 YFSETQ. The CDR3 DNA reads as TGCGCCAGCAGCCCGGGACTACCCCACAATGAGCAGTTCTTC. Amino acid sequence: CASSPGLPHNEQFF.

Concerning this clonotype: An end of the junction does not agree with germline; a read error may underlie this. The rearrangement joins TRBV7-2 to TRBJ2-5; unclear D gene. The CDR3 is 13 amino acids. The germline V gene encodes CDR1 SGHTA and CDR2 FQGNSA. CDR3 residues: CVSSAPGQETQYF. In nucleotides, the CDR3 is TGTGTCAGCAGCGCGCCGGGCCAAGAGACCCAGTACTTC.

The chain is built from TRBV7-3 and TRBJ1-2; the D gene is possibly TRBD1 (6 bases). From germline, CDR1 is SGHTA and CDR2 FQGTGA. The V end lost 5 bases, the J end lost 3 bases, and 16 bases lay between the germline ends. This CDR3 spans 15 amino acids. CDR3 amino acids: CASSVGRGAYYGYTF. The DNA for the CDR3 is TGTGCCAGCAGCGTAGGGCGGGGGGCATACTATGGCTACACCTTC.

This clonotype was recorded at least ten times. The V call is TRBV7-3, the J call TRBJ1-2, with 10 bases identical to TRBD1. This CDR3 region has 14 residues. V dropped 8 bases and J dropped 7; count of bases not matched to a gene: 10. Per germline, CDR1 SGHTA and CDR2 FQGTGA. CDR3 DNA sequence: TGTGCCAGCGACATCGGACAGGGGGGGGTTGGCTACACCTTC. It codes for CASDIGQGGVGYTF.

In its sample, this clonotype was seen many times. The V and J genes are TRBV20-1 and TRBJ2-7; perhaps TRBD2 as D (6 bases). Trimming removed 1 base from V and 5 bases from J, with 12 bases in between. The CDR3 contains 13 residues. Germline V CDR1 and CDR2: DFQATT, SNEGSKA (reference sequence). The CDR3 nucleotides are TGCAGTGCTAGAGTCGGGAGAGACGACGAGCAGTACTTC. This translates into CSARVGRDDEQYF.

The chain uses TRBV6-2 or TRBV6-3 and TRBJ2-2, with 7 bases aligning to TRBD2. Germline CDR1 reads MNHEY; CDR2 reads SVGEGT. The CDR3 is made up of 15 amino acids. V dropped 6 bases and J dropped 1; count of bases not matched to a gene: 5. The CDR3 here is CASRDLAVNTGELFF. CDR3 DNA: TGTGCCAGCAGGGATCTAGCGGTGAACACCGGGGAGCTGTTTTTT.

J is TRBJ1-1 and V is TRBV11-2; the D is unclear. Looked up from germline, CDR1 is SGHAT and CDR2 is FQNNGV. V lost 1 base, J lost 1 base, and 7 bases lay in between. The CDR3 covers 14 residues. DNA for the CDR3: TGTGCCAGCAGCTTAGTAAAAAAGAACACTGAAGCTTTCTTT. Its protein product is CASSLVKKNTEAFF.